These T cell receptor beta chains were read from a single sample in a study of blood T cell repertoires in COVID-19. This table comes from immunoSEQ multiplex PCR, and its TCRdb copy is limited to in-frame clones, with some not included. The table lists around 160,000 clones, roughly four fifths of them singletons. Sequences were obtained from peripheral blood. Receptors originate from a human donor in a cohort sampled during active COVID-19. CDR3s include the opening cysteine and the closing phenylalanine or tryptophan. The D gene is left open where the match is weak. Clone size appears in some rows only: once, few, many, or a class for an expanded clone.

.	TRBV10-3	.	TRBJ2-7	CAISESPGRRSPSDF	TGTGCCATCAGTGAGTCCCCGGGGAGGCGGTCCCCCTCGGACTTC
.	TRBV7-8	.	TRBJ2-2	CASSQGLQGIPGELFF	TGTGCCAGCAGCCAAGGACTTCAAGGGATTCCCGGGGAGCTGTTTTTT
.	TRBV5-1	.	TRBJ2-1	CATREAPNNEQFF	TGCGCCACCAGGGAGGCCCCCAACAATGAGCAGTTCTTC
.	TRBV6-6	TRBD1	TRBJ1-2	CASLVDRSNYGYTF	TGTGCCAGTCTTGTGGACAGGTCTAACTATGGCTACACCTTC
.	TRBV6-4	TRBD2	TRBJ2-2	CASNEGSGSSSKDTGELFF	TGTGCCAGCAACGAGGGGAGCGGGAGTTCGAGTAAGGACACCGGGGAGCTGTTTTTT
.	TRBV28	.	TRBJ2-1	CASSQTGKSYNEQFF	TGTGCCAGCAGCCAAACAGGGAAATCCTACAATGAGCAGTTCTTC
.	TRBV27	.	TRBJ1-5	CASSLSGMGNQPQHF	TGTGCCAGCAGTTTATCCGGGATGGGCAATCAGCCCCAGCATTTT
.	TRBV19	.	TRBJ2-7	CASRSSGGATYEQYF	TGTGCCAGCCGTTCCTCTGGGGGCGCTACCTACGAGCAGTACTTC
.	TRBV27	.	TRBJ2-3	CASTRGDWRETSTDTQYF	TGTGCCAGCACCAGGGGGGACTGGAGAGAGACTAGCACAGATACGCAGTATTTT
.	TRBV19	TRBD1	TRBJ1-5	CASEGQFQPQHF	TGTGCCAGCGAGGGACAGTTTCAGCCCCAGCATTTT
.	TRBV19	.	TRBJ1-5	CASSITAGDQPQHF	TGTGCCAGTAGTATTACAGCCGGGGATCAGCCCCAGCATTTT
once	TRBV21-1	.	TRBJ1-4	CASDRTAWGEKLFF	TGTGCCAGCGACCGGACAGCCTGGGGTGAAAAACTGTTTTTT
.	TRBV11-2	.	TRBJ1-2	CASSLGPGTLNYGYTF	TGTGCCAGCAGCTTGGGCCCCGGGACACTGAACTATGGCTACACCTTC
.	TRBV7-9	TRBD1	TRBJ1-2	CASTPADRERYGYTF	TGTGCCAGCACCCCAGCGGACAGGGAAAGATATGGCTACACCTTC
.	TRBV2	.	TRBJ2-7	CASSEGPGVRYEQYF	TGTGCCAGCAGTGAGGGTCCGGGAGTGAGGTACGAGCAGTACTTC
.	TRBV24-1	TRBD2	TRBJ2-1	CATSGGSGRTNEQFF	TGTGCCACCAGTGGAGGTAGCGGGAGGACTAATGAGCAGTTCTTC
.	TRBV19	TRBD2	TRBJ2-7	CASSTSGGPYEQYF	TGTGCCAGTAGTACTTCGGGAGGGCCCTACGAGCAGTACTTC
.	TRBV6-5	.	TRBJ2-5	CASRPRTAQETQYF	TGTGCCAGCAGACCGAGGACAGCCCAAGAGACCCAGTACTTC
.	TRBV2	TRBD1	TRBJ1-3	CASSGIGTGVALSGNTIYF	TGTGCCAGCAGTGGGATCGGGACAGGGGTCGCGCTCTCTGGAAACACCATATATTTT
.	TRBV24-1	TRBD1	TRBJ2-5	CATSDSGGPETQYF	TGTGCCACCAGTGATTCAGGGGGCCCAGAGACCCAGTACTTC
.	TRBV11-2	.	TRBJ2-5	CASSLDLGGGETQYF	TGTGCCAGCAGCTTAGATCTCGGGGGAGGAGAGACCCAGTACTTC
.	TRBV20-1	TRBD2	TRBJ2-1	CSASTAGGRFGPEQFF	TGCAGTGCTAGTACTGCGGGAGGGAGATTCGGACCCGAGCAGTTCTTC
.	TRBV27	TRBD1	TRBJ1-2	CASSSFLTGEKGYGYTF	TGTGCCAGCAGTTCCTTCTTGACAGGGGAAAAGGGCTATGGCTACACCTTC
few	TRBV21-1	.	TRBJ1-1	CASGQGNTEAFF	TGTGCCAGCGGCCAGGGAAACACTGAAGCTTTCTTT
.	TRBV19	TRBD2	TRBJ2-7	CASSMSGGAGEQYF	TGTGCCAGTAGTATGAGCGGGGGGGCCGGCGAGCAGTACTTC
.	TRBV5-1	.	TRBJ2-7	CASSLVFGNAYEQYF	TGCGCCAGCAGCTTGGTTTTCGGGAACGCCTACGAGCAGTACTTC
.	TRBV30	.	TRBJ2-7	CAWSVGGSREQYF	TGTGCCTGGAGTGTAGGGGGTAGCCGCGAGCAGTACTTC
.	TRBV7-2	.	TRBJ2-7	CASSPSPYEQYF	TGTGCCAGCAGTCCAAGCCCCTACGAGCAGTACTTC
.	TRBV6-2/TRBV6-3	.	TRBJ2-7	CASSYSEGLPYEQYF	TGTGCCAGCAGTTACTCGGAGGGGCTCCCCTACGAGCAGTACTTC
once	TRBV9	TRBD2	TRBJ2-5	CASSVAPSGGLGRETQYF	TGTGCCAGCAGCGTAGCACCTAGCGGGGGGCTCGGGCGGGAGACCCAGTACTTC
few	TRBV5-6	TRBD1	TRBJ2-5	CASSKGTAKETQYF	TGTGCCAGCAGCAAGGGGACAGCCAAAGAGACCCAGTACTTC
.	TRBV6-6	TRBD1	TRBJ2-7	CASSYGTGSSYEQYF	TGTGCCAGCAGTTATGGGACAGGGAGCTCCTACGAGCAGTACTTC
.	TRBV19	.	TRBJ1-1	CASSNTGIEAFF	TGTGCCAGTAGTAATACAGGGATTGAAGCTTTCTTT
once	TRBV18	.	TRBJ2-7	CASSPPGGFSYEQYF	TGTGCCAGCTCACCCCCCGGCGGTTTCTCCTACGAGCAGTACTTC
.	TRBV6-1	TRBD1	TRBJ1-2	CASSDRIYRGLDYGYTF	TGTGCCAGCAGTGATAGAATATACAGGGGGTTGGACTATGGCTACACCTTC
.	TRBV7-2	.	TRBJ2-7	CASSLPQTATYEQYF	TGTGCCAGCAGCTTACCCCAGACAGCTACCTACGAGCAGTACTTC
.	TRBV3-1/TRBV3-2	.	TRBJ2-1	CASSAGLLYNEQFF	TGTGCCAGCAGCGCGGGACTCCTCTACAATGAGCAGTTCTTC
.	TRBV9	.	TRBJ1-2	CASSVEVTWHPPGIENYGYTF	TGTGCCAGCAGCGTAGAAGTAACCTGGCACCCCCCAGGAATAGAGAACTATGGCTACACCTTC
.	TRBV19	TRBD1	TRBJ1-5	CASSPRQGRQPQHF	TGTGCCAGTAGTCCTCGACAGGGGAGACAGCCCCAGCATTTT
.	TRBV4-3	TRBD2	TRBJ2-7	CASSQLAGGAYEQYF	TGCGCCAGCAGCCAACTAGCGGGAGGTGCATACGAGCAGTACTTC
.	TRBV9	.	TRBJ1-4	CASSERGMGAGSEKLFF	TGTGCCAGCAGCGAAAGAGGAATGGGGGCAGGGAGCGAAAAACTGTTTTTT
.	TRBV6-5	TRBD1	TRBJ1-4	CASLPSGGNNEKLFF	TGTGCCAGTCTCCCTTCAGGGGGCAACAATGAAAAACTGTTTTTT
.	TRBV18	.	TRBJ1-5	CASSPEGRRNQPQHF	TGTGCCAGCTCACCGGAGGGCAGGCGCAATCAGCCCCAGCATTTT
.	TRBV30	.	TRBJ1-2	CAWSRAGKGYTF	TGTGCCTGGAGTAGGGCGGGGAAGGGCTACACCTTC
.	TRBV3-1/TRBV3-2	TRBD2	TRBJ2-5	CASSQVASSGGETQYF	TGTGCCAGCAGCCAAGTTGCGTCTAGCGGGGGGGAGACCCAGTACTTC
.	TRBV9	.	TRBJ2-3	CAANTGQSTDTQYF	TGTGCCGCAAATACAGGACAGAGCACAGATACGCAGTATTTT
.	TRBV5-4	TRBD2	TRBJ2-5	CASSLTSGGRVYQETQYF	TGTGCCAGCAGCTTGACTAGCGGGGGCCGGGTGTACCAAGAGACCCAGTACTTC
.	TRBV18	TRBD1	TRBJ1-4	CASSQNPGQPNEKLFF	TGTGCCAGCTCACAAAATCCGGGACAGCCGAATGAAAAACTGTTTTTT
.	TRBV7-6	.	TRBJ2-2	CASRPTGSTGELFF	TGTGCCAGCAGGCCCACAGGAAGCACCGGGGAGCTGTTTTTT
.	TRBV19	TRBD1	TRBJ2-7	CASSMRTGGGEQYF	TGTGCCAGTAGTATGAGGACAGGGGGTGGCGAGCAGTACTTC
.	TRBV18	.	TRBJ1-2	CASSTQTGTYGYTF	TGTGCCAGCTCAACACAAACAGGGACCTATGGCTACACCTTC
few	TRBV30	.	TRBJ1-5	CAWNEGEIYSNQPQHF	TGTGCCTGGAATGAGGGGGAAATTTATAGCAATCAGCCCCAGCATTTT
.	TRBV6-5	TRBD1	TRBJ2-7	CASSNGQGYEQYF	TGTGCCAGCAGTAACGGACAGGGCTACGAGCAGTACTTC